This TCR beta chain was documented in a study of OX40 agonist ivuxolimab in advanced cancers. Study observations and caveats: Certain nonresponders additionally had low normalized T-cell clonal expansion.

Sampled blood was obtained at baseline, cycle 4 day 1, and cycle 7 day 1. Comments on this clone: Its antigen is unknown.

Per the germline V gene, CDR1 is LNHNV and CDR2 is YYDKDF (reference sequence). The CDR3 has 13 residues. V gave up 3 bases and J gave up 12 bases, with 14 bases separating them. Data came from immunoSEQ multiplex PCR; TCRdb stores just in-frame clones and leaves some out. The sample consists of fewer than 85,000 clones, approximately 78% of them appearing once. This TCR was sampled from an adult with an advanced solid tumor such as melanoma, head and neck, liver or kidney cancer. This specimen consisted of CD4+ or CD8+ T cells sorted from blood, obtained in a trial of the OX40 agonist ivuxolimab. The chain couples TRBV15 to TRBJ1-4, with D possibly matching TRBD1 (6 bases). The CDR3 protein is CATSSLQGLQLFF. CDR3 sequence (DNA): TGTGCCACCAGCAGCTTACAGGGATTACAACTGTTTTTT.